This T cell receptor (beta chain) was documented in a study of control samples from healthy donors and cancer patients. The protocol was immunoSEQ multiplex PCR, while the TCRdb copy is restricted to in-frame clones and leaves out a portion. In the table there are under 150,000 clones, 93% of which are singletons. Trimming left V 3 bases short and J 4 bases short, with 14 bases between. Germline lookup yields CDR1 SGHRS and CDR2 YFSETQ. The CDR3 is made up of 15 amino acids. This rearrangement joins TRBV5-1 to TRBJ1-3; no reliable D call. Sequenced sample: PBMCs. This clonotype was obtained from a man aged 45-60 years with head and neck cancer. The CDR3 DNA reads TGCGCCAGCAGCTCAGACGGTGGGGTCGGAAACACCATATATTTT. This sequence encodes CASSSDGGVGNTIYF.